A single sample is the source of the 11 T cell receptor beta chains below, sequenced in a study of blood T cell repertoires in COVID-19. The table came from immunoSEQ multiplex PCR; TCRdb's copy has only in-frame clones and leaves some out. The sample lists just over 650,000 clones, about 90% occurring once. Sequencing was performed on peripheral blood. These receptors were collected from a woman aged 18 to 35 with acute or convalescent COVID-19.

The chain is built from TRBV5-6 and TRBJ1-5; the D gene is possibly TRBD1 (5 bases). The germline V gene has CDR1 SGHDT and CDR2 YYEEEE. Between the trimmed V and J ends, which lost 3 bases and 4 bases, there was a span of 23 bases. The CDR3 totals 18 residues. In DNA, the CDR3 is TGTGCCAGCAGCTCGCGGCGGGTGAGGGAGGGGTATAATCAGCCCCAGCATTTT. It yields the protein CASSSRRVREGYNQPQHF.

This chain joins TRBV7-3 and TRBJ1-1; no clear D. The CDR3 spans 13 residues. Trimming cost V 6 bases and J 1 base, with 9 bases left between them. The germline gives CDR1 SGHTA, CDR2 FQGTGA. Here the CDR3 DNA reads TGTGCCAGCAGGACGACACCGAACACTGAAGCTTTCTTT. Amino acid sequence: CASRTTPNTEAFF.

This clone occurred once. The CDR3 reads CASSVAKGGGNTIYF. The CDR3 DNA sequence: TGTGCCAGCAGTGTAGCGAAGGGAGGTGGAAACACCATATATTTT. V gene TRBV2 combines with J gene TRBJ1-3; D is unclear. The CDR3 consists of 15 residues. Trimming left V 4 bases short and J 3 bases short, with 13 bases between. The germline V gene has CDR1 SNHLY and CDR2 FYNNEI.

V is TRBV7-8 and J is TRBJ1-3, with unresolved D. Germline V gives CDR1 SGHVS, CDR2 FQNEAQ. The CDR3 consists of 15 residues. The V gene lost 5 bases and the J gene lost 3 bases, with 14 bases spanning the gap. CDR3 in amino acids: CASSPLTGDGNTIYF. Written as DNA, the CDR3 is TGTGCCAGCAGCCCCTTGACGGGAGATGGAAACACCATATATTTT.

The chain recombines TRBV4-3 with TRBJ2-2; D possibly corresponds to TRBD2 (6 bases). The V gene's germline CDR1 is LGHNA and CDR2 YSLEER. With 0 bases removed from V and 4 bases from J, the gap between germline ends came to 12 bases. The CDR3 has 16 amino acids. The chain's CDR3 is CASSQDHGGATGELFF. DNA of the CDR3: TGCGCCAGCAGCCAAGATCATGGAGGGGCCACCGGGGAGCTGTTTTTT.

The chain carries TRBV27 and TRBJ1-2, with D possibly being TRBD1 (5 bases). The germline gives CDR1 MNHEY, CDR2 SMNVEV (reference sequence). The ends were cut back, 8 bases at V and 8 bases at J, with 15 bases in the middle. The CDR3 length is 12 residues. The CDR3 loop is CASRGGNGGYTF. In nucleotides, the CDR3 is TGTGCCAGCCGGGGGGGGAACGGCGGCTACACCTTC.

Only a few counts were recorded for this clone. CDR3 loop: CASSATGETYYEQYF. The CDR3 DNA sequence: TGTGCCAGCAGCGCTACAGGGGAAACTTACTACGAGCAGTACTTC. The chain employs TRBV11-2 and TRBJ2-7; 7 nucleotides match TRBD1. The J segment lost 3 bases and the V segment lost 5 bases, leaving 10 bases of the junction unmatched. CDR1 and CDR2 from the germline V gene are SGHAT and FQNNGV. The CDR3 extends over 15 amino acids.

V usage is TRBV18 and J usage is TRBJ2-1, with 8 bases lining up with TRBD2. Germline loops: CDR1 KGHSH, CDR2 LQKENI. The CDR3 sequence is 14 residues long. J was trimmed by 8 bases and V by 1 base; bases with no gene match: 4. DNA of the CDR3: TGTGCCAGCTCACCACAGAATAGCGGGGATGAGCAGTTCTTC. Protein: CASSPQNSGDEQFF.

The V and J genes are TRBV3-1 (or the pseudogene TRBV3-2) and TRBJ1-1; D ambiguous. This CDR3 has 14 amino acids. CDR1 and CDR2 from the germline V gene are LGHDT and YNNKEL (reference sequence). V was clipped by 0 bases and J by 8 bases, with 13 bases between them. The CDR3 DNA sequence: TGTGCCAGCAGCCAAGAAAGAGGAACAAGGGAAGCTTTCTTT. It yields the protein CASSQERGTREAFF.

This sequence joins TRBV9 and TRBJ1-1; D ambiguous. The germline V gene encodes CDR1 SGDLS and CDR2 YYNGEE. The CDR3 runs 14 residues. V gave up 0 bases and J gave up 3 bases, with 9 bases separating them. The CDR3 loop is CASSVVGSDTEAFF. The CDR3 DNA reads TGTGCCAGCAGCGTAGTTGGCAGCGACACTGAAGCTTTCTTT.

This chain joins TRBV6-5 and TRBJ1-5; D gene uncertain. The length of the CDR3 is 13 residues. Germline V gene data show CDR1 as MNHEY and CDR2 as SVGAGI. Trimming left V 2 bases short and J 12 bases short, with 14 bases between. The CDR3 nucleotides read TGTGCCAGCAGTTACACCCCTCAGGAGGGCCAGCATTTT. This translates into CASSYTPQEGQHF.